This TCR beta chain emerged from a study of CD8+ T cells in alopecia areata. Treatment in this sample: oral pan-JAK inhibitor, 5-10 mg twice daily. Collection of lesional scalp punch biopsies and peripheral blood was performed in alopecia areata patients. V dropped 3 bases and J dropped 4; count of bases not matched to a gene: 5. Germline V gene lookup returns CDR1 SQVTM and CDR2 ANQGSEA. The CDR3 is 13 residues long. This clone was detected a few times. Reverse transcribed after extraction, RNA yielded cDNA as the sequencing template. Sequenced by immunoSEQ multiplex PCR; TCRdb stores in-frame clones only, minus some. The sample contains approximately 210,000 clones, about three fifths of which appear only once.

The TCR comes from a human donor with alopecia areata. The rearrangement uses TRBV29-1 and TRBJ1-2; 7 bases map to TRBD1. This sample comprised CD4+ T cells sorted from blood, obtained at week 24, from a patient treated with tofacitinib. The CDR3 spells CSVDRAGGYGYTF. The CDR3 nucleotides read TGCAGCGTTGACAGGGCAGGGGGCTATGGCTACACCTTC. Filled out from reference TRBV29-1 and TRBJ1-2, the complete variable domain reads SAVISQKPSRDICQRGTSLTIQCQVDSQVTMMFWYRQQPGQSLTLIATANQGSEATYESGFVIDKFPISRPNLTFSTLTVSNMSPEDSSIYLCSVDRAGGYGYTFGSGTRLTVV.